This T cell receptor beta chain originates from a study of T cells in Graves' hyperthyroidism and ophthalmopathy. Study-wide background: Peripheral blood was obtained at initial diagnosis, preceding any treatment. Study-level results: Researchers found most expanded thyroid clonotypes above 0.001 in blood as well. Ophthalmopathy and stable hyperthyroidism were separated by a 13 V-J model.

The TCR beta CDR3 regions underwent amplification using RNA transcripts as the source. Primed by the HTBI set, a first-round RT-PCR was run on the TCR CDR3. TCRdb analysed the multiplex PCR reads with MiXCR anew, one entry per CDR3 protein. The data hold hundreds of thousands of distinct CDR3 sequences, with around 15% observed a single time. This clonotype was observed at least ten times. No antigen is known for it. With 3 bases removed from V and 11 bases from J, the gap between germline ends came to 16 bases. The V gene's germline CDR1 is SNHLY and CDR2 FYNNEI. CDR3 length: 13 residues. The genes are TRBV2 and TRBJ1-1, with TRBD1 as a possible D gene (5 bases). The source is a woman in her thirties with Graves' hyperthyroidism. The sequenced material came from blood. CDR3 protein: CASSETGAMGAFF. CDR3 DNA: TGTGCCAGCAGTGAGACTGGGGCAATGGGGGCTTTCTTT.